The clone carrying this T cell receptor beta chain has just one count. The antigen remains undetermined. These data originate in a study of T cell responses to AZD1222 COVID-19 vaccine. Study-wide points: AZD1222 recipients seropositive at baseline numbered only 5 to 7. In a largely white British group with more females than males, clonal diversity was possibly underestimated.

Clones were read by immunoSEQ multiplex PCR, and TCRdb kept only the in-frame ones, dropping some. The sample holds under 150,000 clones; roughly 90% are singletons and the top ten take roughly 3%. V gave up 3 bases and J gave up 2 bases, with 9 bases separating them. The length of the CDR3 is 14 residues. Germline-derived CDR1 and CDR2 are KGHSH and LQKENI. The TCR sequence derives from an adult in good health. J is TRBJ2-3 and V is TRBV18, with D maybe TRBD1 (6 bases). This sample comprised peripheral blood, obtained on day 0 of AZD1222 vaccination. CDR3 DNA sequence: TGTGCCAGCTCACCGGGGGCGGCCACAGATACGCAGTATTTT. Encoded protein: CASSPGAATDTQYF.